This T cell receptor (beta chain) was retrieved from a study of cytomegalovirus exposure and HLA in healthy donors. Amplification used 60 Vbeta primers and 13 Jbeta primers. The repertoire was sequenced with immunoSEQ multiplex PCR; TCRdb's copy has only in-frame clones and lacks some. The data hold some 200,000 clones, with 65% to 85% observed a single time. The CDR3 is 15 residues long. V was clipped by 4 bases and J by 0 bases; unmatched bases: 4. Germline V gene lookup returns CDR1 SGHRS and CDR2 YFSETQ. The chain links TRBV5-1 to TRBJ2-3; 8 bases are a match to TRBD1. The source is a boy aged 2 to 9 in good health and CMV-seronegative. The sequenced sample consisted of PBMCs. The CDR3 here is CASSPDRASTDTQYF. Written as DNA, the CDR3 is TGCGCCAGCAGCCCGGACAGGGCGAGCACAGATACGCAGTATTTT.